This TCR beta chain was retrieved from a study of T cells after yellow fever vaccination. On the study more broadly: SMART-Seq v4 Ultra Low Input prepared the low-cell-number fractions. General observations from the study: Peak timing came faster in the weaker secondary response, day 5 versus 15. After the booster, about 95% of CD4 and more than 75% of CD8 primary-response clones were re-detected.

Germline loops: CDR1 MGHDK, CDR2 SYGVNS. The germline V and J ends were trimmed by 3 bases and 7 bases, with 13 bases remaining between them. This CDR3 is 14 amino acids long. This clonotype was seen a handful of times. The antigen is unknown. UMIs and a universal primer site were added when TCR cDNA was made by 5'RACE template switching. TCRdb analysed the 5' RACE reads with MiXCR anew, one entry per CDR3 protein. The sample carries hundreds of thousands of distinct CDR3 sequences, around an eighth recorded once. The clonotype originates from a man younger than 45 who received the YFV17D yellow fever vaccine. V gene TRBV25-1 combines with J gene TRBJ1-5, with D hard to call. Sequenced material: PBMCs, taken on the day of the yellow fever booster vaccination. CDR3 protein: CASSEARVKQPQHF. The CDR3 bases are TGTGCCAGCAGTGAGGCCCGGGTTAAGCAGCCCCAGCATTTT.